This T cell receptor beta chain was recovered during a study of cytomegalovirus exposure and HLA in healthy donors. General study findings and limits: Published work reported that the classifier diagnosed cytomegalovirus status with high specificity and sensitivity. In a later analysis, several top co-occurrence clusters appeared linked to parvovirus B19, influenza, CMV and Epstein-Barr virus.

Both 60 Vbeta primers and 13 Jbeta primers went into the PCR. Assay: immunoSEQ multiplex PCR; the TCRdb copy retains only in-frame clones and omits some. There are 80,000 to 100,000 clones in the sample; about 81% occur only once, and 1.4% to 1.5% lies in the top ten. There are 16 residues in the CDR3. Trimming removed 2 bases at V and 7 bases at J, with 15 bases between. Germline V lookup: CDR1 MNHEY, CDR2 SVGAGI. Details on this clone: Its antigen is as yet unknown.

The receptor comes from a man aged 40-49 years in good health and CMV-seronegative. The sample consisted of PBMCs. The chain has TRBV6-5 and TRBJ1-6, with a tentative D call TRBD1 (5 bases). The CDR3 is CASSYRTRKGNSPLHF. The CDR3 region has the DNA TGTGCCAGCAGTTACCGGACCCGTAAGGGGAATTCACCCCTCCACTTT.